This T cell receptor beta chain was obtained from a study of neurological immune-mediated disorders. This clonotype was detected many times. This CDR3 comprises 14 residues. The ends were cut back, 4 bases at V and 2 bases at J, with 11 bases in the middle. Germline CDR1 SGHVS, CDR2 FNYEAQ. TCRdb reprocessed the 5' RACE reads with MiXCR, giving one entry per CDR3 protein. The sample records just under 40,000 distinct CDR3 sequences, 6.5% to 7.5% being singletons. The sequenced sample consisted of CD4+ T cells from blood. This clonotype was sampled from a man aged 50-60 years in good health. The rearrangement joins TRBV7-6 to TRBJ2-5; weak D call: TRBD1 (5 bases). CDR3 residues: CASSSRQPQETQYF. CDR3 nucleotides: TGTGCCAGCAGCTCTCGACAGCCTCAAGAGACCCAGTACTTC.